The T cell receptor (beta chain) described here comes from a study of T-cell reconstitution after alpha-beta-depleted transplantation in children. Study-level findings and limits: Reportedly, only several hundred clones from non-depleted graft cells drove alpha-beta T-cell counts at about two months.

On this clonotype itself: Its cognate antigen is unknown.

Unique molecular identifiers were used to barcode this TCRbeta library. TCRdb ran MiXCR on the PCR reads and lists one entry per CDR3 protein. The repertoire holds hundreds of thousands of distinct CDR3 sequences, 8% to 11% seen once, with just over 2% in the top ten. Unmatched junction bases numbered 10, after V lost 2 bases and J lost 4 bases. This CDR3 has 16 residues. Per the germline V gene, CDR1 is MNHEY and CDR2 is SMNVEV (reference sequence). The clonotype originates from a child aged 2-9 years with inherited bone marrow failure, due to receive a stem cell transplant. V usage is TRBV27 and J usage is TRBJ1-1; 7 bases align to TRBD1. This specimen consisted of PBMCs, obtained before TCRalphabeta/CD19-depleted stem cell transplant. DNA of the CDR3: TGTGCCAGCAGTTTAAGGGCCAGGGGGGGGGGCACTGAAGCTTTCTTT. Translated, it gives CASSLRARGGGTEAFF.